A selection of T cell receptor beta chains follows, all from one sample in a study of radiotherapy plus CTLA-4 blockade in lung cancer. The method was immunoSEQ multiplex PCR; TCRdb's version includes in-frame clones alone and lacks a portion of them. The sample lists some 77,000 clones, 70% to 90% occurring once. The sequencing used peripheral blood, collected from a patient treated with radiotherapy plus ipilimumab. The source is a human donor with non-small cell lung cancer who had a partial response to radiotherapy plus ipilimumab. CDR3s include the opening cysteine and the closing phenylalanine or tryptophan. D genes are given only for firm matches. A row's size may be missing; if present it is once, few, many or a size class.

TRBJ2-1	TRBD1	TRBV10-3	.	TGTGCCATCAGTGATTTAAACAGGGGAGATCCCAATGAGCAGTTCTTC	CAISDLNRGDPNEQFF
TRBJ2-7	.	TRBV6-1	.	TGTGCCAGCAGTGAATTGGCAGGGTTGCACGAGCAGTACTTC	CASSELAGLHEQYF
TRBJ2-6	.	TRBV7-2	.	TGTGCCAGCAGCTTAGCTGGCACTGGGGCCAACGTCCTGACTTTC	CASSLAGTGANVLTF
TRBJ1-2	.	TRBV5-6	.	TGTGCCAGCAGCTTGGTGACAGGCTATGGCTACACCTTC	CASSLVTGYGYTF
TRBJ1-6	.	TRBV30	.	TGTGCCTGGATTACGTCAAAAACAGGATTCGGGGGTTCACCCCTCCACTTT	CAWITSKTGFGGSPLHF
TRBJ1-1	.	TRBV30	.	TGTGCCTGGAGTGTAACGACGGGAGCGAACACTGAAGCTTTCTTT	CAWSVTTGANTEAFF
TRBJ1-4	.	TRBV5-1	.	TGCGCCAGCAGCCTTAGCGGCAGGGCCGATGAAAAACTGTTTTTT	CASSLSGRADEKLFF
TRBJ2-1	.	TRBV7-2	once	TGTGCCAGCAGCTTAGGTGTCCAGTCTGAGCAGTTCTTC	CASSLGVQSEQFF
TRBJ2-4	.	TRBV28	.	TGTGCCAGCAGTCAGGAGGGACCCCGGGCCAAAAACATTCAGTACTTC	CASSQEGPRAKNIQYF
TRBJ1-4	.	TRBV19	few	TGTGCCAGCGCAGGGTTGGTTAATGAAAAACTGTTTTTT	CASAGLVNEKLFF
TRBJ1-1	.	TRBV5-6	few	TGTGCCAGCAGCTTTGGACTACAACCTGAAGCTTTCTTT	CASSFGLQPEAFF
TRBJ1-1	TRBD1	TRBV28	.	TGTGCCAGCAGATCAGGGGGCGCGGGGAACACTGAAGCTTTCTTT	CASRSGGAGNTEAFF
TRBJ1-2	.	TRBV4-3	.	TGCGCCAGCAGCCAAGAGGGCAGAAACTATGGCTACACCTTC	CASSQEGRNYGYTF